These 30 T cell receptor beta chains were all obtained from the same sample, sequenced in a study of human T cells and chemical hapten exposure. Using its own MiXCR run on the RACE reads, TCRdb lists one record per CDR3 protein. The data contain approximately 77,000 distinct CDR3 sequences, around 13% of them singletons. Time point reported: pre-sensitization, week 0. The treatment was: therapeutic diphenylcyclopropenone sensitization with weekly scalp DPC. Sequencing used whole blood, obtained in connection with sensitization to the hapten diphenylcyclopropenone (DPC). These receptors were obtained from a woman aged 45-59 years with alopecia areata. Some clones in this sample may be carry-over from other donors' samples.

The chain recombines TRBV20-1 with TRBJ2-3; TRBD2 might be the D (6 bases). V was clipped by 7 bases and J by 1 base, with 21 bases between them. Germline CDR1 reads DFQATT; CDR2 reads SNEGSKA (reference sequence). The CDR3 sequence is 16 residues long. The DNA of the CDR3 is TGCAGTGGACGGATTTATCGGTGGGAGGGCACAGATACGCAGTATTTT. Its translation is CSGRIYRWEGTDTQYF.

The chain employs TRBV12-3 or TRBV12-4 and TRBJ2-1; TRBD2 is a possible D gene (5 bases). V was clipped by 5 bases and J by 6 bases, with 8 bases between them. There are 12 residues in the CDR3. CDR3 DNA sequence: TGTGCCAGCAGTAACGCGGGCAATGAGCAGTTCTTC. Translating gives CASSNAGNEQFF.

CDR3 in amino acids: CASSTGTLVYNEQFF. The CDR3, as DNA: TGTGCCAGCAGCACCGGGACTCTGGTTTACAATGAGCAGTTCTTC. This chain connects TRBV12-3 or TRBV12-4 to TRBJ2-1; weak D call: TRBD2 (6 bases). This CDR3 has 15 amino acids. With 6 bases removed from V and 4 bases from J, the gap between germline ends came to 16 bases.

The table lists this clonotype with a few counts. The rearrangement links TRBV6-5 to TRBJ2-1; 10 bases map to TRBD2. This CDR3 is 16 amino acids long. With 8 bases clipped from V and 5 bases from J, the junction kept 12 bases outside the gene matches. Germline lookup yields CDR1 MNHEY and CDR2 SVGAGI. The chain's CDR3 is CASSQVLAGSHNEQFF. The DNA of the CDR3 is TGTGCCAGCTCGCAGGTACTAGCGGGAAGCCACAATGAGCAGTTCTTC.

This clonotype was counted only a few times. This chain's CDR3 is CASSLRVSGNTIYF. DNA for the CDR3: TGTGCCAGCAGCTTAAGGGTCTCTGGAAACACCATATATTTT. The V gene is TRBV5-5, the J gene TRBJ1-3; D call uncertain. The germline V gene has CDR1 SGHKS and CDR2 YYEKEE (reference sequence). V shed 2 bases and J shed 0 bases, with 6 bases lying between them. CDR3 length: 14 residues.

The V gene is TRBV5-1, the J gene TRBJ2-7; D is perhaps TRBD1 (6 bases). V dropped 4 bases and J dropped 3 bases, with 11 bases sitting between them. The CDR3 is 13 amino acids. The germline V gene encodes CDR1 SGHRS and CDR2 YFSETQ. The CDR3 DNA sequence: TGCGCCAGCAGCCCAGGGGTTAGCTACGAGCAGTACTTC. Translation: CASSPGVSYEQYF.

The sample holds many counts of this clonotype. The chain couples TRBV20-1 to TRBJ2-7; D might be TRBD1 or TRBD2, each matching 5 bases. Germline V gene data show CDR1 as DFQATT and CDR2 as SNEGSKA (reference sequence). Trimming cost V 4 bases and J 6 bases, with 13 bases left between them. This CDR3 contains 12 residues. CDR3 sequence reads: CSAKGTFREQYF. Written as DNA, the CDR3 is TGCAGTGCTAAAGGGACCTTCCGCGAGCAGTACTTC.

This clonotype was picked up a small number of times. The chain has TRBV2 and TRBJ2-1, with 7 nucleotides matching TRBD2. The length of the CDR3 is 15 residues. V lost 8 bases to trimming and J lost 3 bases; unmatched junction nucleotides: 10. In germline, CDR1 is SNHLY, CDR2 FYNNEI. In DNA, the CDR3 is TGTGCCAGCTTTAGGACTAGACAAGACTACAATGAGCAGTTCTTC. This codes for CASFRTRQDYNEQFF.

This clonotype was recorded many times. CDR3 in DNA: TGTGCCAGCAGTGCGATGGTGAACACTGAAGCTTTCTTT. This sequence encodes CASSAMVNTEAFF. The chain has TRBV6-4 and TRBJ1-1; unclear D gene. Per germline, CDR1 MRHNA and CDR2 SNTAGT. The V gene lost 4 bases and the J gene lost 0 bases, with 6 bases spanning the gap. The CDR3 spans 13 residues.

The rearrangement joins TRBV6-2 or TRBV6-3 to TRBJ2-7; D is unresolved. This CDR3 comprises 17 residues. CDR1 is MNHEY, CDR2 SVGEGT, per germline. The germline V and J ends were trimmed by 6 bases and 2 bases, with 23 bases remaining between them. CDR3 amino acids: CASRPQNGVLPPYEQYF. CDR3 DNA: TGTGCCAGCAGACCTCAAAACGGAGTATTGCCCCCCTACGAGCAGTACTTC.

CDR3 residues: CASSPTGLTGNTIYF. Here the CDR3 DNA reads TGCGCCAGCAGTCCCACGGGACTGACTGGAAACACCATATATTTT. The chain uses TRBV4-1 and TRBJ1-3; D is perhaps TRBD1 (5 bases). The germline V gene encodes CDR1 MGHRA and CDR2 YSYEKL. V was trimmed by 6 bases and J by 2 bases, leaving 14 bases between them. The CDR3 runs 15 residues.

The genes are TRBV3-1 and TRBJ2-1; D is uncertain. The CDR3 extends over 14 amino acids. Between the trimmed V and J ends, which lost 0 bases and 6 bases, there was a span of 9 bases. The germline V gene encodes CDR1 LGHDT and CDR2 YNNKEL (reference sequence). CDR3 sequence reads: CASSQDRQINEQFF. In DNA form, the CDR3 reads TGTGCCAGCAGCCAAGATCGGCAGATCAATGAGCAGTTCTTC.

By share, this clonotype ranks as medium-sized. This chain connects TRBV27 to TRBJ2-5; no firm D call. Germline lookup yields CDR1 MNHEY and CDR2 SMNVEV (reference sequence). The length of the CDR3 is 11 residues. Trimming pared 7 bases from V and 5 bases from J, leaving 8 bases between. In DNA, the CDR3 is TGTGCCAGCACTTTGGGGGAGACCCAGTACTTC. It translates to CASTLGETQYF.

This clonotype was recorded many times. The rearrangement joins TRBV3-1 to TRBJ1-5, with a possible D match to TRBD1 (5 bases). V was pared by 1 base and J by 6 bases, with 13 bases between. There are 15 residues in the CDR3. CDR1 and CDR2 from the germline V gene are LGHDT and YNNKEL (reference sequence). The CDR3 region is CASSQGKGLGQPQHF. The CDR3 nucleotides read TGTGCCAGCAGCCAAGGAAAGGGGCTCGGTCAGCCCCAGCATTTT.

This clonotype has only a few counts. The CDR3 reads CASSDITETQYF. The CDR3 DNA reads TGTGCCAGCAGCGACATTACAGAGACCCAGTACTTC. V and J are TRBV5-6 and TRBJ2-5, with unresolved D. This CDR3 spans 12 amino acids. From germline, CDR1 is SGHDT and CDR2 YYEEEE. Trimming pared 4 bases from V and 4 bases from J, leaving 8 bases between. The whole variable domain, remainder taken from reference TRBV5-6 and TRBJ2-5, is DAGVTQSPTHLIKTRGQQVTLRCSPKSGHDTVSWYQQALGQGPQFIFQYYEEEERQRGNFPDRFSGHQFPNYSSELNVNALLLGDSALYLCASSDITETQYFGPGTRLLVL.

CDR3 DNA: TGTGCCAGCAGTGGTAGACTGACTAGCGTAACCTACGAGCAGTACTTC. The encoded protein is CASSGRLTSVTYEQYF. V usage is TRBV6-1 and J usage is TRBJ2-7, with 8 bases lining up with TRBD2. Germline assignment: CDR1 MNHNS and CDR2 SASEGT. This CDR3 contains 16 residues. V was clipped by 4 bases and J by 2 bases; unmatched bases: 10.

At least ten counts were recorded for this clonotype. The chain employs TRBV27 and TRBJ2-2; 9 nucleotides match TRBD1. CDR3 size: 14 residues. Germline loops: CDR1 MNHEY, CDR2 SMNVEV (reference sequence). Losses at the gene ends were 6 bases for V and 6 bases for J; bases not matched to a gene: 5. The CDR3, as DNA: TGTGCCAGCAGCCCGGACAGGGGTCCCGGGGAGCTGTTTTTT. This encodes CASSPDRGPGELFF.

The chain uses TRBV19 and TRBJ2-6, with a possible D match to TRBD2 (6 bases). Germline V CDR1 and CDR2: LNHDA, SQIVND (reference sequence). The V end lost 3 bases, the J end lost 2 bases, and 11 bases lay between the germline ends. This CDR3 region has 16 residues. This CDR3 is CASSIMRGTGANVLTF. The CDR3 nucleotides read TGTGCCAGTAGTATCATGCGGGGAACTGGGGCCAACGTCCTGACTTTC.

This clonotype was observed a handful of times. The J gene is TRBJ1-2, the V gene TRBV29-1, with a possible D match to TRBD1 (6 bases). Trimming stripped 0 bases from V and 8 bases from J, with 13 bases between. Germline lookup yields CDR1 SQVTM and CDR2 ANQGSEA. The CDR3 contains 13 residues. The CDR3 reads CSVEESRGRGYTF. The CDR3 region has the DNA TGCAGCGTTGAAGAATCCAGGGGACGCGGCTACACCTTC.

The chain recombines TRBV29-1 with TRBJ2-3; 10 bases line up with TRBD2. J was trimmed by 2 bases and V by 4 bases; bases with no gene match: 3. CDR3 length equals 14 residues. Germline V gene data show CDR1 as SQVTM and CDR2 as ANQGSEA. The CDR3 DNA sequence: TGCAGCGTTGCCACTAGCGGGAACACAGATACGCAGTATTTT. It is translated as CSVATSGNTDTQYF.

In its sample, this clonotype was seen a few times. The genes are TRBV12-5 and TRBJ1-1; D is undetermined. V was trimmed by 0 bases and J by 5 bases, leaving 10 bases between them. The CDR3 is 14 residues long. Per germline, CDR1 LGHNT and CDR2 FRNRAP. CDR3 sequence (DNA): TGTGCTAGTGGTTTGGTCGCCAGGTCGACTGAAGCTTTCTTT. Translated, it gives CASGLVARSTEAFF.

This clonotype has just a few counts. This chain uses TRBV28 with TRBJ2-6; D tentatively fits TRBD1 or TRBD2 (6 bases each). Germline V gene sequence: CDR1 MDHEN, CDR2 SYDVKM. The CDR3 is 18 amino acids. V was trimmed by 6 bases and J by 2 bases, leaving 20 bases between them. The DNA of the CDR3 is TGTGCCAGCAGCCAACAGGGTGGGGGGTCCCCTGGGGCCAACGTCCTGACTTTC. Residues: CASSQQGGGSPGANVLTF. Full variable domain (missing parts from reference TRBV28 and TRBJ2-6): DVKVTQSSRYLVKRTGEKVFLECVQDMDHENMFWYRQDPGLGLRLIYFSYDVKMKEKGDIPEGYSVSREKKERFSLILESASTNQTSMYLCASSQQGGGSPGANVLTFGAGSRLTVL.

The chain links TRBV20-1 to TRBJ2-4; D is undetermined. The ends were cut back, 6 bases at V and 0 bases at J, with 15 bases in the middle. The CDR3 contains 15 residues. Germline V lookup: CDR1 DFQATT, CDR2 SNEGSKA (reference sequence). This CDR3 is CSAISPGIAKNIQYF. Here the CDR3 DNA reads TGCAGTGCCATCTCGCCAGGTATAGCCAAAAACATTCAGTACTTC.

The CDR3: CASAQPGQNYGYTF. The CDR3 DNA reads as TGTGCCAGCGCTCAACCGGGACAGAACTATGGCTACACCTTC. The chain is built from TRBV6-6 and TRBJ1-2, with 7 bases fitting TRBD1. J lost 2 bases, V lost 8 bases, and 8 bases had no gene match. CDR3 size: 14 residues. Germline loops: CDR1 MNHNY, CDR2 SVGAGI (reference sequence).

This clonotype turned up a few times. The V gene is TRBV20-1, the J gene TRBJ2-3; unclear D gene. The germline V gene has CDR1 DFQATT and CDR2 SNEGSKA (reference sequence). The V end was cut by 2 bases, the J end by 2 bases, with 11 bases between. This CDR3 has 14 residues. The CDR3: CSARLGRNTDTQYF. In DNA form, the CDR3 reads TGCAGTGCTAGATTGGGCAGAAACACAGATACGCAGTATTTT.

This clonotype appeared many times. The chain joins TRBV30 to TRBJ2-3; the match to TRBD2 covers 11 bases. Germline assignment: CDR1 GTSNPN and CDR2 SVGIG (reference sequence). This CDR3 contains 16 residues. V shed 3 bases and J 3 bases; nucleotides not matched to a gene: 8. The CDR3 loop is CAWRVPSGRRTDTQYF. CDR3 bases: TGTGCCTGGAGGGTCCCTAGCGGGAGGAGGACAGATACGCAGTATTTT. The full variable domain, its missing parts supplied by reference TRBV30 and TRBJ2-3, is SQTIHQWPATLVQPVGSPLSLECTVEGTSNPNLYWYRQAAGRGLQLLFYSVGIGQISSEVPQNLSASRPQDRQFILSSKKLLLSDSGFYLCAWRVPSGRRTDTQYFGPGTRLTVL.

The V gene is TRBV29-1, the J gene TRBJ2-1; 9 bases fit TRBD1. The germline V gene encodes CDR1 SQVTM and CDR2 ANQGSEA. This CDR3 has 13 amino acids. The V and J ends lost 7 bases and 5 bases, in that order; junction bases with no gene match: 6. DNA of the CDR3: TGCAGCGCCGGGACAGGGCCCGACAATGAGCAGTTCTTC. Residues: CSAGTGPDNEQFF.

The chain employs TRBV11-2 and TRBJ2-2; D remains unclear. This CDR3 has 14 amino acids. Germline lookup yields CDR1 SGHAT and CDR2 FQNNGV. V shed 1 base and J shed 3 bases, with 6 bases lying between them. CDR3 sequence reads: CASSLGPDTGELFF. Here the CDR3 DNA reads TGTGCCAGCAGCTTAGGCCCGGACACCGGGGAGCTGTTTTTT.

This clonotype was counted ten times or more. The chain recombines TRBV7-9 with TRBJ2-1; weak D call: TRBD2 (5 bases). Germline V gene data show CDR1 as SEHNR and CDR2 as FQNEAQ (reference sequence). Trimming left V 3 bases short and J 0 bases short, with 15 bases between. This CDR3 is 17 amino acids long. The CDR3 DNA reads as TGTGCCAGCAGCTTTCCGCAGCGGAAGAGCTCCTACAATGAGCAGTTCTTC. Amino acid sequence: CASSFPQRKSSYNEQFF.

The chain recombines TRBV12-3 or TRBV12-4 with TRBJ2-7, with D hard to call. This CDR3 has 15 residues. Trimming shortened V by 6 bases and J by 2 bases, and 17 bases separated the two germline ends. For the CDR3, the DNA is TGTGCCAGCAGAAAAGGACGGTTGTTACCCTACGAGCAGTACTTC. It yields the protein CASRKGRLLPYEQYF.